One sample yielded the 24 T cell receptor beta chains listed below, sequenced in a study of technical replicates of blood from a few donors. Clones were sequenced by immunoSEQ multiplex PCR, and TCRdb holds only the in-frame ones, with some missing. The table lists tens of thousands of clones, 85% to 95% of them singletons. The material sequenced was T cells isolated from PBMCs. Receptors were obtained from a human donor in good health.

The chain uses TRBV6-1 and TRBJ1-4; D is perhaps TRBD1 (5 bases). Trimming shortened V by 2 bases and J by 7 bases, and 11 bases separated the two germline ends. Looked up from germline, CDR1 is MNHNS and CDR2 is SASEGT. This CDR3 comprises 14 residues. CDR3 DNA sequence: TGTGCCAGCAGTGAACTGGGGGGAGGTGAAAAACTGTTTTTT. Translation gives CASSELGGGEKLFF.

V usage is TRBV27 and J usage is TRBJ1-2, with 8 bases fitting TRBD1. CDR1 is MNHEY and CDR2 is SMNVEV in the germline V gene (reference sequence). V lost 6 bases to trimming and J lost 2 bases; unmatched junction nucleotides: 5. There are 14 residues in the CDR3. The CDR3 DNA follows: TGTGCCAGCAGGCCGACAGGGGCAAACTATGGCTACACCTTC. It codes for CASRPTGANYGYTF.

This clone was seen only a few times. The chain recombines TRBV19 with TRBJ2-2, with a weak D call TRBD2 (6 bases). This CDR3 is 16 amino acids long. V lost 5 bases, J lost 5 bases, and 18 bases lay in between. Germline V CDR1 and CDR2: LNHDA, SQIVND (reference sequence). The CDR3 sequence: CASSPSKRGWTGELFF. The CDR3 nucleotides read TGTGCCAGTAGTCCTTCGAAACGGGGGTGGACCGGGGAGCTGTTTTTT.

The chain recombines TRBV19 with TRBJ2-7; the match to TRBD2 covers 11 bases. The CDR3 contains 17 residues. J gave up 5 bases and V 9 bases, and 18 bases lay outside the gene matches. The germline V gene encodes CDR1 LNHDA and CDR2 SQIVND (reference sequence). In DNA form, the CDR3 reads TGTGCCAGCCGGGGGCTAGCGGGAGGACCCGGGATAGACGAGCAGTACTTC. Its translation: CASRGLAGGPGIDEQYF.

This chain connects TRBV11-2 to TRBJ1-3; no reliable D call. Germline CDR1 is SGHAT and CDR2 is FQNNGV. There are 15 residues in the CDR3. Trimming took 5 bases from V and 0 from J, leaving 11 bases between them. CDR3 sequence: CASSLNQISGNTIYF. CDR3 nucleotide sequence: TGTGCCAGCAGCCTAAACCAAATCTCTGGAAACACCATATATTTT.

The J gene is TRBJ2-2, the V gene TRBV11-3; D possibly corresponds to TRBD1 (6 bases). Trimming shortened V by 6 bases and J by 2 bases, and 16 bases separated the two germline ends. Looked up from germline, CDR1 is SGHNT and CDR2 is YENEEA. CDR3 length: 16 residues. The CDR3 sequence is CASSHPGTTNTGELFF. The CDR3 nucleotides are TGTGCCAGCAGTCACCCGGGGACAACAAACACCGGGGAGCTGTTTTTT.

V and J are TRBV27 and TRBJ1-5; D not certain. The V gene's germline CDR1 is MNHEY and CDR2 SMNVEV (reference sequence). The V and J ends lost 3 bases and 6 bases respectively, with 9 bases between them. The CDR3 is 13 residues long. The CDR3 sequence is CASSFGFGQPQHF. The CDR3 coding sequence is TGTGCCAGCAGTTTCGGGTTCGGTCAGCCCCAGCATTTT.

The rearrangement joins TRBV2 to TRBJ2-3; the match to TRBD2 covers 12 bases. CDR3 length equals 15 residues. Per germline, CDR1 SNHLY and CDR2 FYNNEI. V lost 7 bases and J lost 5; bases outside the gene matches: 7. In DNA form, the CDR3 reads TGTGCCAGCAAGAGGACTAGCGGGATAGGAGATACGCAGTATTTT. Its translation is CASKRTSGIGDTQYF.

The V and J genes are TRBV27 and TRBJ2-7; D is unclear. CDR3 length: 11 amino acids. Germline values: CDR1 MNHEY, CDR2 SMNVEV (reference sequence). V lost 5 bases, J lost 1 base, and 3 bases lay in between. Here the CDR3 reads CASSPSYEQYF. The CDR3 nucleotides are TGTGCCAGCAGTCCGTCCTACGAGCAGTACTTC.

V and J are TRBV6-5 and TRBJ2-2, with D perhaps matching TRBD1 (5 bases). The CDR3 runs to 12 residues. Germline V gives CDR1 MNHEY, CDR2 SVGAGI. V gave up 7 bases and J gave up 5 bases, with 8 bases separating them. The chain's CDR3 is CASTGWTGELFF. Written as DNA, the CDR3 is TGTGCCAGCACAGGGTGGACCGGGGAGCTGTTTTTT.

This rearrangement joins TRBV11-2 to TRBJ2-3, with 7 bases that match TRBD2. Germline trimming cut 8 bases from V and 2 bases from J; bases unmatched to any gene: 10. CDR3 length equals 15 residues. Germline lookup yields CDR1 SGHAT and CDR2 FQNNGV. The CDR3 bases are TGTGCCAGCTGGGTCGGGCGGGGGTACACAGATACGCAGTATTTT. Protein: CASWVGRGYTDTQYF.

The chain combines TRBV20-1 with TRBJ2-7; perhaps TRBD2 as D (5 bases). The V gene's germline CDR1 is DFQATT and CDR2 SNEGSKA (reference sequence). There are 11 residues in the CDR3. V dropped 7 bases and J dropped 1 base, with 8 bases sitting between them. This CDR3 is CSVGKSYEQYF. CDR3 coding DNA: TGCAGTGTCGGGAAATCCTACGAGCAGTACTTC.

The V and J genes are TRBV6-1 and TRBJ2-7; a possible D gene is TRBD1 (6 bases). Trimming removed 1 base at V and 6 bases at J, with 10 bases between. From germline, CDR1 is MNHNS and CDR2 SASEGT. The CDR3 length is 13 residues. CDR3 nucleotide sequence: TGTGCCAGCAGTGAAGTCTGGGGGCGCGAGCAGTACTTC. Amino acid sequence: CASSEVWGREQYF.

V gene TRBV28 combines with J gene TRBJ1-5; no firm D call. CDR3 length: 12 amino acids. Trimming cost V 8 bases and J 6 bases, with 11 bases left between them. CDR1 and CDR2 from the germline V gene are MDHEN and SYDVKM. The CDR3 nucleotides read TGTGCCAGCCGCGGCAGAGGTCAGCCCCAGCATTTT. Amino acid sequence: CASRGRGQPQHF.

This clone is a singleton in its sample. The chain joins TRBV4-2 to TRBJ1-2, with TRBD1 identical over 11 bases. Germline V gene lookup returns CDR1 LGHNA and CDR2 YNFKEQ. With 0 bases clipped from V and 7 bases from J, the junction kept 10 bases outside the gene matches. This CDR3 region has 17 residues. Written as DNA, the CDR3 is TGTGCCAGCAGCCAAGAACGGTCGGACAGGGGGCGATTTGGCTACACCTTC. This gives the protein CASSQERSDRGRFGYTF.

This clone was seen only once. The V call is TRBV12-2, the J call TRBJ2-5; the table's D gene call, TRBD2, was not cross checked with the DNA. TRBV12-2 is a pseudogene locus. The CDR3 runs 16 residues. CDR3 sequence: CASRSTLLAVQETQYF. CDR3 in DNA: TGTGCAAGTCGCTCGACCCTACTAGCGGTCCAAGAGACCCAGTACTTC.

This clone has just one count. The chain joins TRBV10-3 to TRBJ1-2; TRBD1 is a possible D gene (6 bases). CDR3 length equals 17 residues. Trimming left V 4 bases short and J 0 bases short, with 18 bases between. Germline V gene data show CDR1 as ENHRY and CDR2 as SYGVKD. The CDR3: CAISVRDKYEANYGYTF. For the CDR3, the DNA is TGTGCCATCAGTGTGAGGGACAAGTACGAAGCTAACTATGGCTACACCTTC.

The CDR3 protein is CASSPTRERAGIGELFF. Here the CDR3 DNA reads TGTGCCAGCAGCCCAACCCGGGAAAGGGCGGGGATCGGGGAGCTGTTTTTT. V usage is TRBV5-4 and J usage is TRBJ2-2; possibly TRBD2 for D (6 bases). The germline V gene encodes CDR1 SGHNT and CDR2 YYREEE (reference sequence). The CDR3 covers 17 residues. V was shortened by 4 bases and J by 7 bases, with 23 bases between the two germline ends.

This clone has a handful of counts. The chain's CDR3 is CASSLGQLAFF. CDR3 nucleotide sequence: TGTGCCAGCAGTCTCGGACAGCTGGCTTTCTTT. The chain has TRBV28 and TRBJ1-1, with D maybe TRBD1 (6 bases). The germline V gene has CDR1 MDHEN and CDR2 SYDVKM. There are 11 residues in the CDR3. Between the trimmed V and J ends, which lost 5 bases and 11 bases, there was a span of 12 bases.

The rearrangement links TRBV7-6 to TRBJ2-2; D perhaps matches TRBD2 (6 bases). Trimming shortened V by 3 bases and J by 4 bases, and 24 bases separated the two germline ends. The CDR3 runs 19 residues. CDR1 and CDR2 from the germline V gene are SGHVS and FNYEAQ. CDR3 amino acids: CASSFSLGGDEGSTGELFF. The CDR3 bases are TGTGCCAGCAGCTTCTCCCTCGGCGGGGACGAAGGGAGCACCGGGGAGCTGTTTTTT.

Notes on this clone: Other DNA variants within this sample encode the same CDR3. The chain couples TRBV10-2 to TRBJ2-7, with 8 bases aligning to TRBD1. Germline V gives CDR1 WSHSY, CDR2 SAAADI. The J segment lost 3 bases and the V segment lost 6 bases, leaving 4 bases of the junction unmatched. This CDR3 is 13 amino acids long. The CDR3 region has the DNA TGCGCCAGCAGAAGACAGGGGAGCTACGAGCAGTACTTC. This encodes CASRRQGSYEQYF.

The gene calls are TRBV10-3 and TRBJ2-6, with D possibly being TRBD2 (5 bases). There are 17 residues in the CDR3. CDR1 ENHRY and CDR2 SYGVKD come from the germline V gene. V was trimmed by 4 bases and J by 0 bases, leaving 13 bases between them. In DNA, the CDR3 is TGTGCCATCAGTGTTGGGGAGCGCACCTCTGGGGCCAACGTCCTGACTTTC. Its translation is CAISVGERTSGANVLTF.

V and J are TRBV7-3 and TRBJ1-2; TRBD1 agrees at 9 bases. This CDR3 has 15 residues. Germline V gene data show CDR1 as SGHTA and CDR2 as FQGTGA. V was pared by 4 bases and J by 5 bases, with 8 bases of the junction left unmatched. Written as DNA, the CDR3 is TGTGCCAGCAGCTCGACCGGGACAGGGCGGTATGGCTACACCTTC. This codes for CASSSTGTGRYGYTF.

This sequence joins TRBV7-2 and TRBJ2-6, with TRBD1 matching 7 bases. The CDR3 has 18 amino acids. With V trimmed by 5 bases and J by 0 bases, 10 bases remained unmatched. Germline-derived CDR1 and CDR2 are SGHTA and FQGNSA. In nucleotides, the CDR3 is TGTGCCAGCAGCCGATCCGGGACAGCTAACTCTGGGGCCAACGTCCTGACTTTC. Its protein is CASSRSGTANSGANVLTF.